The text below deals with one T cell receptor (beta chain). Germline CDR1 reads SGHAT; CDR2 reads FQDESV (reference sequence). The CDR3 has 15 residues. V was pared by 5 bases and J by 4 bases, with 10 bases of the junction left unmatched. The data stem from a study of blood T cell repertoires in COVID-19. Study context: There were acute and convalescent COVID-19 samples, and they came from the United States, Italy and Spain. Sources were T cells, B-cell-depleted T cells, or PBMCs; the material itself was cDNA or gDNA.

Per the study methods: It was from reference gene primer amplification that nucleated cell counts were estimated. Method: immunoSEQ multiplex PCR; TCRdb's copy keeps in-frame clones and lacks some. V, J and clone size reflect that table, while D and trimming were determined from the DNA. The data contain about 54,000 clones, approximately 88% of them seen just once; the ten biggest clones take up less than 4%. The sequenced sample was peripheral blood. The sequence was collected from a human donor in a cohort sampled during active COVID-19. The V gene is TRBV11-1, the J gene TRBJ1-1; TRBD1 aligns across 7 bases. The CDR3 here is CASSRGATGPTEAFF. For the CDR3, the DNA is TGTGCCAGCAGCCGTGGGGCGACAGGGCCCACTGAAGCTTTCTTT.